This record concerns one T cell receptor (beta chain) sequence. The record originates from a study of blood T cell repertoires in COVID-19. Across the study: Samples of COVID-19 (acute and convalescent) were obtained from the United States, Italy and Spain.

V lost 3 bases, J lost 1 base, and 3 bases stayed unmatched. The CDR3 spans 17 residues. Germline V lookup: CDR1 MGHRA, CDR2 YSYEKL. Here immunoSEQ multiplex PCR was the method, and the copy in TCRdb shows in-frame clones only, minus some. The sample yields more than 250,000 clones, about four fifths seen once. A case of COVID-19 had been met by exposed participants within 2 weeks before study entry. This receptor was taken from a man aged 40-49 years who had been exposed to COVID-19. Sequencing used PBMCs or T cells enriched from blood (not recorded which). The chain carries TRBV4-1 and TRBJ2-5, with 15 bases matching TRBD2. CDR3 DNA: TGCGCCAGCAGCCACGGACTAGCGGGAGGGTCCCAAGAGACCCAGTACTTC. Translated: CASSHGLAGGSQETQYF.